One and the same sample provided the 30 T cell receptor beta chains below, sequenced in a study of high-grade serous ovarian cancer treatment subgroups. The method was immunoSEQ multiplex PCR; TCRdb's version includes in-frame clones alone and lacks a portion of them. The sample consists of 4,900 or so clones, about 70% of them appearing once. Tumor samples were taken before definitive surgery or chemotherapy. The sample was tumor tissue. The source is a human patient with high-grade serous ovarian cancer.

CDR3 in DNA: TGTGCCAGCAGCCAAGATGAGGACAGGTTTAAAGAGACCCAGTACTTC. As protein: CASSQDEDRFKETQYF. This chain joins TRBV4-2 and TRBJ2-5; the match to TRBD1 covers 7 bases. Germline V lookup: CDR1 LGHNA, CDR2 YNFKEQ. The junction had 7 bases not matched to a gene; V was cut back by 0 bases and J by 3 bases. The CDR3 covers 16 residues.

The CDR3 loop reads CASSSLGAGETQYF. In nucleotides, the CDR3 is TGTGCCAGCAGCTCACTAGGAGCAGGGGAGACCCAGTACTTC. The V gene is TRBV7-3, the J gene TRBJ2-5; the D gene could be TRBD1 or TRBD2 (5 bases each). Germline values: CDR1 SGHTA, CDR2 FQGTGA. V lost 4 bases and J lost 5, with 14 bases in between. This CDR3 has 14 amino acids.

The CDR3 loop is CASSSPGANEKLFF. The CDR3 DNA follows: TGTGCCAGCAGCTCCCCGGGGGCTAATGAAAAACTGTTTTTT. This chain connects TRBV9 to TRBJ1-4; possible D gene TRBD1, 5 bases. This CDR3 region has 14 residues. V lost 4 bases and J 3 bases, leaving 10 bases between the germline ends. Germline V CDR1 and CDR2: SGDLS, YYNGEE.

This rearrangement joins TRBV7-9 to TRBJ2-7; 11 bases match TRBD1. The CDR3 spans 14 residues. J lost 2 bases, V lost 5 bases, and 2 bases had no gene match. CDR1 and CDR2 from the germline V gene are SEHNR and FQNEAQ (reference sequence). The CDR3 sequence is CASSPGQGAYEQYF. The DNA of the CDR3 is TGTGCCAGCAGCCCGGGACAGGGGGCCTACGAGCAGTACTTC.

The chain recombines TRBV7-9 with TRBJ1-5; unclear D gene. Germline V lookup: CDR1 SEHNR, CDR2 FQNEAQ (reference sequence). CDR3 length equals 15 residues. V dropped 6 bases and J dropped 0 bases, with 12 bases sitting between them. Here the CDR3 DNA reads TGTGCCAGCAGTTCCCACAGCGATAGCAATCAGCCCCAGCATTTT. Protein sequence: CASSSHSDSNQPQHF.

The chain combines TRBV7-3 with TRBJ2-1, with TRBD2 identical over 10 bases. Germline assignment: CDR1 SGHTA and CDR2 FQGTGA. V lost 3 bases and J lost 10; bases outside the gene matches: 9. The CDR3 length is 15 residues. CDR3 protein: CASSLESGGAQEQFF. The CDR3 DNA reads TGTGCCAGCAGCTTGGAGAGCGGGGGGGCCCAAGAGCAGTTCTTC. The full variable domain, rest sourced from reference TRBV7-3 and TRBJ2-1, is GAGVSQTPSNKVTEKGKYVELRCDPISGHTALYWYRQSLGQGPEFLIYFQGTGAADDSGLPNDRFFAVRPEGSVSTLKIQRTERGDSAVYLCASSLESGGAQEQFFGPGTRLTVL.

The chain recombines TRBV5-4 with TRBJ1-4, with D possibly matching TRBD1 (5 bases). The CDR3 has 11 residues. Per the germline V gene, CDR1 is SGHNT and CDR2 is YYREEE (reference sequence). Deletions cut 10 bases from V and 6 bases from J, with 10 bases between. CDR3 residues: CAYWGDEKLFF. In DNA, the CDR3 is TGTGCCTACTGGGGGGATGAAAAACTGTTTTTT.

This clone was counted a single time. The J gene is TRBJ2-3, the V gene TRBV14; tentatively, D is TRBD1 or TRBD2 (5 bases each). CDR3 length: 18 amino acids. Per the germline V gene, CDR1 is SGHDN and CDR2 is FVKESK. V gave up 0 bases and J gave up 4 bases, with 20 bases separating them. The CDR3 reads CASSQEAPGSGTADTQYF. Written as DNA, the CDR3 is TGTGCCAGCAGCCAAGAAGCCCCCGGATCAGGGACGGCAGATACGCAGTATTTT.

The J gene is TRBJ1-5, the V gene TRBV19, with D possibly TRBD1 on 6 matching bases. CDR3 size: 15 residues. Per the germline V gene, CDR1 is LNHDA and CDR2 is SQIVND (reference sequence). The ends were cut back, 6 bases at V and 0 bases at J, with 12 bases in the middle. In DNA, the CDR3 is TGTGCCAGTAGCGGGACACACAATAGCAATCAGCCCCAGCATTTT. Encoded protein: CASSGTHNSNQPQHF.

The gene calls are TRBV4-2 and TRBJ1-2, with D maybe TRBD1 (5 bases). The CDR3 totals 13 residues. CDR1 is LGHNA, CDR2 YNFKEQ, per germline. V dropped 4 bases and J dropped 2 bases, with 8 bases sitting between them. CDR3 nucleotides: TGTGCCAGCAGCCGAACAGGAAACTATGGCTACACCTTC. It translates to CASSRTGNYGYTF.

This clone rates as large. J is TRBJ1-1 and V is TRBV7-9; 8 bases match TRBD1. Trimming removed 5 bases from V and 6 bases from J; junction bases left unmatched: 8. Germline assignment: CDR1 SEHNR and CDR2 FQNEAQ (reference sequence). The CDR3 contains 14 residues. The CDR3 coding sequence is TGTGCCAGCAGCCCATCGACAGGGGATTCTGAAGCTTTCTTT. Translated, it gives CASSPSTGDSEAFF.

The gene calls are TRBV7-3 and TRBJ2-1, with 10 bases lining up with TRBD2. CDR3 length equals 16 residues. The germline gives CDR1 SGHTA, CDR2 FQGTGA. V was clipped by 4 bases and J by 8 bases; unmatched bases: 11. The CDR3 loop is CASSSQRGGRVHEQFF. CDR3 in DNA: TGTGCCAGCAGCTCCCAGCGGGGGGGGAGGGTTCATGAGCAGTTCTTC.

The rearrangement links TRBV19 to TRBJ2-7; 8 bases align to TRBD1. CDR1 is LNHDA and CDR2 is SQIVND in the germline V gene (reference sequence). The J segment lost 6 bases and the V segment lost 8 bases, leaving 12 bases of the junction unmatched. The CDR3 totals 14 residues. The CDR3 loop reads CASQITGGIGEQYF. The CDR3 bases are TGTGCCAGTCAAATCACAGGGGGAATAGGCGAGCAGTACTTC.

The chain carries TRBV4-3 and TRBJ1-1; D may be TRBD1 (6 bases). Germline-derived CDR1 and CDR2 are LGHNA and YSLEER. The CDR3 spans 15 residues. With 7 bases removed from V and 5 bases from J, the gap between germline ends came to 20 bases. CDR3 protein: CASTFRRRGVTEAFF. The CDR3 DNA sequence: TGCGCCAGCACCTTCCGCCGCAGGGGCGTGACTGAAGCTTTCTTT.

The chain links TRBV28 to TRBJ1-2; a weak D match, TRBD1 (6 bases). V was clipped by 1 base and J by 2 bases, with 11 bases between them. This CDR3 has 15 residues. Germline V gives CDR1 MDHEN, CDR2 SYDVKM. DNA for the CDR3: TGTGCCAGCAGTTTATCGGGGGCGCTGAACTATGGCTACACCTTC. Protein: CASSLSGALNYGYTF.

This clone was recorded only once. V is TRBV6-1 and J is TRBJ2-7; D is possibly TRBD2 (6 bases). V lost 0 bases and J 3 bases, leaving 12 bases between the germline ends. This CDR3 is built from 15 residues. Germline V gene lookup returns CDR1 MNHNS and CDR2 SASEGT. CDR3 coding DNA: TGTGCCAGCAGTGAAGCATTTTTCGGGGGCTACGAGCAGTACTTC. It specifies CASSEAFFGGYEQYF.

This clone was recorded once. The chain has TRBV11-1 and TRBJ2-1; possibly TRBD2 for D (6 bases). Germline V CDR1 and CDR2: SGHAT, FQDESV (reference sequence). V dropped 2 bases and J dropped 0 bases, with 17 bases sitting between them. The CDR3 is made up of 18 amino acids. CDR3 sequence (DNA): TGTGCCAGCAGCTTAAAGTCGGGGGTTCCTAGCTCCTACAATGAGCAGTTCTTC. The encoded protein is CASSLKSGVPSSYNEQFF.

The chain has TRBV5-1 and TRBJ1-2; no firm D call. Per germline, CDR1 SGHRS and CDR2 YFSETQ. This CDR3 region has 17 residues. Trimming took off 7 bases at V and 4 bases at J, with 26 bases between the two ends. Here the CDR3 reads CASRKEYALRGGYGYTF. CDR3 coding DNA: TGCGCCAGCCGTAAGGAGTACGCTCTCCGGGGAGGCTATGGCTACACCTTC. Full variable domain (missing parts from reference TRBV5-1 and TRBJ1-2): KAGVTQTPRYLIKTRGQQVTLSCSPISGHRSVSWYQQTPGQGLQFLFEYFSETQRNKGNFPGRFSGRQFSNSRSEMNVSTLELGDSALYLCASRKEYALRGGYGYTFGSGTRLTVV.

This clone appeared a single time. This sequence joins TRBV7-2 and TRBJ2-1; 8 bases are a match to TRBD2. CDR3 length equals 15 residues. CDR1 and CDR2 from the germline V gene are SGHTA and FQGNSA. After removal of 1 base from V and 4 bases from J, the junction contained 3 bases not matched to a gene. In nucleotides, the CDR3 is TGTGCCAGCAGCTTAGGGGCGGGGGGATACAATGAGCAGTTCTTC. Protein sequence: CASSLGAGGYNEQFF.

In DNA, the CDR3 is TGTGCCTGGAGTGTATTGAGCGGCGCTGAAGCTTTCTTT. This gives the protein CAWSVLSGAEAFF. The rearrangement links TRBV30 to TRBJ1-1; no reliable D call. The CDR3 contains 13 residues. The germline V and J ends were trimmed by 0 bases and 6 bases, with 11 bases remaining between them. CDR1 GTSNPN and CDR2 SVGIG come from the germline V gene (reference sequence).

The rearrangement links TRBV9 to TRBJ1-5, with D possibly being TRBD1 (5 bases). The germline CDR1 and CDR2 sequences are SGDLS and YYNGEE. This CDR3 spans 13 amino acids. The germline V and J ends were trimmed by 0 bases and 6 bases, with 7 bases remaining between them. In nucleotides, the CDR3 is TGTGCCAGCAGCGTAGGCGGGGGTCAGCCCCAGCATTTT. Translating gives CASSVGGGQPQHF.

V usage is TRBV30 and J usage is TRBJ2-1; TRBD1 agrees at 8 bases. J was trimmed by 6 bases and V by 3 bases; bases with no gene match: 7. This CDR3 has 14 amino acids. The germline CDR1 and CDR2 sequences are GTSNPN and SVGIG (reference sequence). CDR3 nucleotides: TGTGCCTGGAGGGGGGACAGGCGAAGCAATGAGCAGTTCTTC. This codes for CAWRGDRRSNEQFF.

The V and J genes are TRBV7-6 and TRBJ1-4, with 7 bases aligning to TRBD1. V lost 4 bases to trimming and J lost 8 bases; unmatched junction nucleotides: 10. Germline CDR1 and CDR2: SGHVS and FNYEAQ. The CDR3 is made up of 15 amino acids. The CDR3 is CASSSRQGREEKLFF. Here the CDR3 DNA reads TGTGCCAGCAGCTCCCGACAGGGAAGGGAGGAAAAACTGTTTTTT.

The chain recombines TRBV10-3 with TRBJ2-3; 8 bases fit TRBD2. This CDR3 is built from 15 residues. Germline CDR1 ENHRY, CDR2 SYGVKD. The V segment lost 4 bases and the J segment 4 bases; nucleotides outside the gene matches: 7. The chain's CDR3 is CAISGSGATSDTQYF. The CDR3 nucleotides read TGTGCCATCAGTGGTAGCGGGGCCACGTCAGATACGCAGTATTTT.

Points on this clone: Other DNA sequences in the sample encode the same CDR3. The rearrangement joins TRBV19 to TRBJ1-4; D uncertain. The V end lost 2 bases, the J end lost 0 bases, and 7 bases lay between the germline ends. Germline V gene data show CDR1 as LNHDA and CDR2 as SQIVND (reference sequence). The CDR3 is 15 residues long. In DNA, the CDR3 is TGTGCCAGTAGTATAAGTAGTGCAACTAATGAAAAACTGTTTTTT. This sequence encodes CASSISSATNEKLFF.

The chain employs TRBV11-1 and TRBJ2-3; D possibly matches TRBD1 or TRBD2 (5 bases each). This CDR3 region has 15 residues. Germline V gene lookup returns CDR1 SGHAT and CDR2 FQDESV (reference sequence). V lost 4 bases and J 2 bases, leaving 13 bases between the germline ends. CDR3: CASSSRDRYTDTQYF. In DNA form, the CDR3 reads TGTGCCAGCAGCTCCCGGGACCGGTACACAGATACGCAGTATTTT.

The chain uses TRBV2 and TRBJ1-2; D call uncertain. V was trimmed by 3 bases and J by 5 bases, leaving 10 bases between them. CDR3 size: 13 residues. From germline, CDR1 is SNHLY and CDR2 FYNNEI. CDR3 DNA: TGTGCCAGCAGTGAGCGGCAGGTATATGGCTACACCTTC. Translated: CASSERQVYGYTF.

V is TRBV6-5 and J is TRBJ1-3; D call uncertain. Germline V gives CDR1 MNHEY, CDR2 SVGAGI. V was shortened by 2 bases and J by 0 bases, with 8 bases between the two germline ends. CDR3 length equals 15 residues. The DNA for the CDR3 is TGTGCCAGCAGTTACAACGAGGGCTCTGGAAACACCATATATTTT. Encoded protein: CASSYNEGSGNTIYF.

The rearrangement uses TRBV7-2 and TRBJ1-2, with D perhaps matching TRBD1 (6 bases). Germline loops: CDR1 SGHTA, CDR2 FQGNSA. The V end lost 2 bases, the J end lost 8 bases, and 15 bases lay between the germline ends. The CDR3 extends over 14 amino acids. The CDR3 sequence: CASSLTGGASGYTF. The CDR3 DNA reads TGTGCCAGCAGCTTAACGGGGGGCGCGTCGGGCTACACCTTC.

The CDR3 loop reads CASALDSNHAREQYV. CDR3 in DNA: TGCGCCAGCGCGTTAGACAGTAACCACGCACGGGAGCAGTACGTC. The chain recombines TRBV5-1 with TRBJ2-7; weak D call: TRBD1 (5 bases). The CDR3 covers 15 residues. V shed 7 bases and J shed 7 bases, with 24 bases lying between them. CDR1 and CDR2 from the germline V gene are SGHRS and YFSETQ.